This paragraph reports one TCR beta chain. Its antigen has not been determined. Base qualities are missing; no much larger clone stands one base away. To sequence the TCRbeta CDR3 region, genomic DNA was isolated from the sorted cells. The immunoSEQ Assay was used to sequence the TCRbeta CDR3 regions. The table comes from immuneACCESS by way of TCRdb, which keeps in-frame sequences with V and J called. Part of the clones is missing from these tables; in studies checked, under half for an unresolved V gene and the rest for unknown reasons. The sample contains tens of thousands of clones, 70% to 90% of them found a single time. The ten largest clonotypes hold approximately 1.5% of the sample. V is cut by 5 bases and J by 0 bases, and the space between the germline ends is 13 bases. The CDR3 measures 16 amino acids from cysteine to phenylalanine. Only the CDR3 DNA is retained, 48 bases long and in frame from the first base. CDR1 and CDR2 were assigned from the germline V gene as SGHAT and FQNNGV.

The entry originates in a study of OX40 agonist ivuxolimab in advanced cancers. General notes on the study: The costimulatory receptor OX40 (CD134) was targeted by ivuxolimab, a fully human IgG2 agonistic monoclonal antibody. Intravenous ivuxolimab was administered to patients every 2 weeks at six dose levels: 0.01, 0.1, 0.3, 1.5, 3 and 10 mg/kg. The paper reports the monotherapy dose-escalation portion (N of about 47 patients) of the phase I ivuxolimab trial. A male proportion of 82.7% and a mean age of approximately 62 years, ranging from about 23 to 90, were recorded for the dose-escalation cohort. Three dose-escalation patients achieved partial responses, one with hepatocellular carcinoma and two with cutaneous melanoma. Among the approximately 54 dose-escalation patients, approximately 20 had hepatocellular carcinoma, some 15 melanoma, 9 renal cell carcinoma and 9 head and neck cancer. Prior anti-PD-1, anti-PD-L1 or anti-CTLA-4 therapy was permitted, and checkpoint inhibitors had been received by around 40% of dose-escalation patients. Peripheral TCRbeta sequencing was intended to test whether TCR sequence diversity was altered and clonal T-cell expansion was caused by ivuxolimab. The research as a whole found: In the 0.1-3.0 mg/kg groups, partial responders were among the patients with the lowest normalized peripheral clonal expansion, particularly in CD8+ T cells. On average, CD8+ T cells showed more expanded clones than CD4+ T cells after ivuxolimab. At doses from 0.1 to 3.0 mg/kg, clonal expansion was seen in both CD4+ and CD8+ blood T cells between baseline and week 6. Low levels of normalized T-cell clonal expansion were also seen in some nonresponding patients. The antigen specificity of the clonally expanded peripheral T cells was not determined.

The trial excluded patients who had a history of autoimmune disease or who were on systemic immunosuppression. Peripheral blood for TCR sequencing was collected from all dose cohorts at baseline, on cycle 4 day 1, and on cycle 7 day 1. Samples came from an open-label, multicenter, first-in-human phase I dose-escalation trial of ivuxolimab. Adults with locally advanced or metastatic melanoma, renal cell, hepatocellular, or head and neck squamous cell carcinoma were enrolled in the trial. Before TCR sequencing, CD4+ and CD8+ T cells were separately sorted from peripheral blood. The receptor chain draws on TRBV11-2 and TRBJ2-2; TRBD2 is a possible D gene, resting on 6 matching bases. The source of this sequence is an adult with an advanced solid tumor such as melanoma, head and neck, liver or kidney cancer. Here the sequenced sample was CD4+ or CD8+ T cells sorted from blood, taken in a trial of the OX40 agonist ivuxolimab. The DNA sequence is TGTGCCAGCAGCCCCCTGGGGGGTACGAACACCGGGGAGCTGTTTTTT. Translation gives CASSPLGGTNTGELFF.